These 26 T cell receptor beta chains were sequenced from one sample in a study of blood T cell repertoires in COVID-19 (TCRdb year 2020). Receptors were amplified or captured by the immunoSEQ multiplex PCR assay. Not all clones reach the TCRdb copy of this immuneACCESS table, which keeps in-frame sequences only. Checked studies attribute under half of the gap to unresolved V genes and leave the rest unexplained. The sample table holds tens of thousands of clones, of which around nine tenths were seen once. The ten top clones hold about 15% of the sample. The sample consisted of peripheral blood. Receptors originate from a man aged 65 to 79 with active or convalescent COVID-19.

J is TRBJ1-5 and V is TRBV28, with D hard to call. V was cut by 5 bases and J by 4 bases, with 9 bases left in between. This CDR3 has 13 residues. Germline V gene sequence: CDR1 MDHEN, CDR2 SYDVKM. This chain's CDR3 is CASSTNKNQPQHF. For the CDR3, the DNA is TGTGCCAGCAGTACCAACAAGAATCAGCCCCAGCATTTT.

The rearrangement links TRBV10-3 to TRBJ1-6; 10 nucleotides line up with TRBD1. Germline V gene data show CDR1 as ENHRY and CDR2 as SYGVKD. Trimming cost V 10 bases and J 7 bases; bases outside gene matches: 4. This CDR3 contains 13 residues. The CDR3 loop reads CANRDRGNSPLHF. In DNA, the CDR3 is TGTGCCAACCGGGACAGGGGCAATTCACCCCTCCACTTT.

The chain carries TRBV5-4 and TRBJ2-7, with D possibly TRBD1 on 6 matching bases. Germline CDR1 reads SGHNT; CDR2 reads YYREEE (reference sequence). V was clipped by 0 bases and J by 2 bases, with 9 bases between them. The CDR3 runs to 14 residues. Written as DNA, the CDR3 is TGTGCCAGCAGCTTGGACAGGGACCCCTACGAGCAGTACTTC. Protein: CASSLDRDPYEQYF.

CDR3 loop: CASSKRGTDEQYF. The CDR3 nucleotides read TGCGCCAGCAGTAAGAGGGGGACGGACGAGCAGTACTTC. The J gene is TRBJ2-7, the V gene TRBV5-1, with D maybe TRBD1 (6 bases). Germline CDR1 reads SGHRS; CDR2 reads YFSETQ. The germline V and J ends were trimmed by 5 bases and 5 bases, with 14 bases remaining between them. This CDR3 contains 13 residues.

The chain couples TRBV9 to TRBJ2-2; D possibly corresponds to TRBD2 (6 bases). The ends were cut back, 0 bases at V and 0 bases at J, with 9 bases in the middle. This CDR3 is built from 16 residues. The germline CDR1 and CDR2 sequences are SGDLS and YYNGEE. The CDR3 protein is CASSVGERANTGELFF. DNA of the CDR3: TGTGCCAGCAGCGTAGGAGAGCGGGCGAACACCGGGGAGCTGTTTTTT.

This rearrangement joins TRBV7-8 to TRBJ1-5, with a possible D match to TRBD1 (6 bases). Trimming left V 5 bases short and J 7 bases short, with 18 bases between. CDR1 is SGHVS and CDR2 is FQNEAQ in the germline V gene. This CDR3 is built from 15 residues. For the CDR3, the DNA is TGTGCCAGCAGCATTAACAGGGACGTGGGGCAGCCCCAGCATTTT. This encodes CASSINRDVGQPQHF. Using reference TRBV7-8 and TRBJ1-5 for the parts outside the CDR3, the full variable domain is GAGVSQSPRYKVAKRGQDVALRCDPISGHVSLFWYQQALGQGPEFLTYFQNEAQLDKSGLPSDRFFAERPEGSVSTLKIQRTQQEDSAVYLCASSINRDVGQPQHFGDGTRLSIL.

The chain is built from TRBV6-1 and TRBJ1-1; tentative D call: TRBD1 (6 bases). CDR1 MNHNS and CDR2 SASEGT come from the germline V gene. The CDR3 covers 15 residues. V was clipped by 0 bases and J by 10 bases, with 18 bases between them. The CDR3 sequence: CASSEAQRGWGGAFF. CDR3 sequence (DNA): TGTGCCAGCAGTGAAGCCCAAAGGGGGTGGGGGGGAGCTTTCTTT.

The J gene is TRBJ2-2, the V gene TRBV9, with 7 bases matching TRBD1. V was clipped by 4 bases and J by 3 bases; unmatched bases: 15. Germline V lookup: CDR1 SGDLS, CDR2 YYNGEE. The length of the CDR3 is 18 residues. CDR3 amino acids: CASSPARLQGKHTGELFF. CDR3 DNA: TGTGCCAGCAGCCCGGCCAGGTTACAGGGGAAGCACACCGGGGAGCTGTTTTTT.

The chain joins TRBV24-1 to TRBJ2-3, with D tentatively TRBD2 (6 bases). The germline V gene has CDR1 KGHDR and CDR2 SFDVKD. V shed 3 bases and J shed 5 bases, with 23 bases lying between them. CDR3 length: 18 residues. In DNA form, the CDR3 reads TGTGCCACCAGTGATAATGTTAGGAGGTCGGGAGATAGAGATACGCAGTATTTT. This codes for CATSDNVRRSGDRDTQYF.

V gene TRBV7-2 combines with J gene TRBJ2-7, with 8 bases that match TRBD2. V lost 1 base to trimming and J lost 3 bases; unmatched junction nucleotides: 5. The germline V gene has CDR1 SGHTA and CDR2 FQGNSA. This CDR3 region has 15 residues. CDR3: CASSLEREGRYEQYF. The CDR3 bases are TGTGCCAGCAGCTTAGAACGGGAGGGCCGCTACGAGCAGTACTTC.

This rearrangement joins TRBV19 to TRBJ2-1; a weak D match, TRBD1 (5 bases). The ends were cut back, 5 bases at V and 2 bases at J, with 10 bases in the middle. Germline V lookup: CDR1 LNHDA, CDR2 SQIVND (reference sequence). The CDR3 spans 14 residues. The CDR3 sequence: CASSADSPYNEQFF. CDR3 nucleotides: TGTGCCAGTAGTGCAGACAGTCCCTACAATGAGCAGTTCTTC. Variable domain in full (rest from reference TRBV19 and TRBJ2-1): DGGITQSPKYLFRKEGQNVTLSCEQNLNHDAMYWYRQDPGQGLRLIYYSQIVNDFQKGDIAEGYSVSREKKESFPLTVTSAQKNPTAFYLCASSADSPYNEQFFGPGTRLTVL.

This chain joins TRBV5-1 and TRBJ2-7; 10 bases are a match to TRBD2. The trim removed 4 bases at V and 2 bases at J, leaving 3 bases unmatched. This CDR3 comprises 14 residues. Germline CDR1 SGHRS, CDR2 YFSETQ. The chain's CDR3 is CASSRTSGTYEQYF. The CDR3, as DNA: TGCGCCAGCAGCAGGACTAGCGGAACCTACGAGCAGTACTTC.

CDR3 protein: CASSRGGAVNEKLFF. The CDR3 DNA is TGTGCCAGTAGCCGAGGGGGGGCCGTTAATGAAAAACTGTTTTTT. The chain links TRBV19 to TRBJ1-4; D perhaps matches TRBD1 (6 bases). Germline loops: CDR1 LNHDA, CDR2 SQIVND (reference sequence). This CDR3 is built from 15 residues. V lost 6 bases and J lost 4, with 15 bases in between.

A few counts support this clone. This sample includes further DNA sequences coding for the same CDR3. The J gene is TRBJ1-1, the V gene TRBV19; 7 bases are a match to TRBD1. The J segment lost 2 bases and the V segment lost 6 bases, leaving 3 bases of the junction unmatched. The germline CDR1 and CDR2 sequences are LNHDA and SQIVND (reference sequence). The CDR3 has 13 amino acids. The CDR3 nucleotides read TGTGCCAGTAGCGGGACAGCCAACACTGAAGCTTTCTTT. This sequence encodes CASSGTANTEAFF. Full variable domain (missing parts from reference TRBV19 and TRBJ1-1): DGGITQSPKYLFRKEGQNVTLSCEQNLNHDAMYWYRQDPGQGLRLIYYSQIVNDFQKGDIAEGYSVSREKKESFPLTVTSAQKNPTAFYLCASSGTANTEAFFGQGTRLTVV.

J is TRBJ1-2 and V is TRBV7-2; D call uncertain. This CDR3 is 13 amino acids long. Germline V gene lookup returns CDR1 SGHTA and CDR2 FQGNSA. The V end was cut by 1 base, the J end by 5 bases, with 8 bases between. This CDR3 is CASSLDYSYGYTF. The CDR3 bases are TGTGCCAGCAGCTTAGATTACAGTTATGGCTACACCTTC.

V usage is TRBV3-1 (or the pseudogene TRBV3-2) and J usage is TRBJ2-3; D is undetermined. CDR1 is LGHDT, CDR2 YNNKEL, per germline (reference sequence). This CDR3 contains 17 residues. V dropped 0 bases and J dropped 3 bases, with 16 bases sitting between them. The CDR3: CASSQDLHVGRTDTQYF. The DNA of the CDR3 is TGTGCCAGCAGCCAAGATCTGCACGTAGGCAGGACAGATACGCAGTATTTT.

This rearrangement joins TRBV18 to TRBJ2-1; TRBD1 is a possible D gene (6 bases). The CDR3 sequence is 15 residues long. Germline V gene data show CDR1 as KGHSH and CDR2 as LQKENI. V shed 1 base and J shed 4 bases, with 11 bases lying between them. The CDR3 coding sequence is TGTGCCAGCTCACCACAGACAGGACCTTACAATGAGCAGTTCTTC. Translated, it gives CASSPQTGPYNEQFF.

The chain couples TRBV5-1 to TRBJ2-1; TRBD2 matches at 9 bases. V dropped 1 base and J dropped 9; count of bases not matched to a gene: 8. CDR1 is SGHRS and CDR2 is YFSETQ in the germline V gene. The length of the CDR3 is 15 residues. The CDR3 region has the DNA TGCGCCAGCAGCTTGTATAGCGGGAGCGCCGGTGAGCAGTTCTTC. This sequence encodes CASSLYSGSAGEQFF.

This chain uses TRBV18 with TRBJ2-2, with 8 bases fitting TRBD1. The length of the CDR3 is 15 residues. The V gene end was trimmed by 2 bases and the J gene end by 1 base; junction bases not matched to a gene: 0. Germline values: CDR1 KGHSH, CDR2 LQKENI. The CDR3, as DNA: TGTGCCAGCTCACCAGGACAGGGGAACACCGGGGAGCTGTTTTTT. This translates into CASSPGQGNTGELFF. Using reference TRBV18 and TRBJ2-2 for the parts outside the CDR3, the full variable domain is NAGVMQNPRHLVRRRGQEARLRCSPMKGHSHVYWYRQLPEEGLKFMVYLQKENIIDESGMPKERFSAEFPKEGPSILRIQQVVRGDSAAYFCASSPGQGNTGELFFGEGSRLTVL.

In this sample, this clone turned up once. The genes are TRBV6-1 and TRBJ2-2, with 11 bases matching TRBD1. The V segment lost 6 bases and the J segment 4 bases; nucleotides outside the gene matches: 4. The CDR3 consists of 15 residues. Germline V gives CDR1 MNHNS, CDR2 SASEGT. CDR3 sequence (DNA): TGTGCCAGCAGGGACAGGGGGCGTATCACCGGGGAGCTGTTTTTT. Protein: CASRDRGRITGELFF.

This chain joins TRBV9 and TRBJ1-1; D gene unclear. Trimming removed 2 bases at V and 1 base at J, with 9 bases between. CDR3 length: 14 amino acids. Per the germline V gene, CDR1 is SGDLS and CDR2 is YYNGEE. The CDR3 region is CASSVRSANTEAFF. The CDR3, as DNA: TGTGCCAGCAGCGTCCGCAGTGCGAACACTGAAGCTTTCTTT.

The chain combines TRBV5-6 with TRBJ2-7; 10 bases are shared with TRBD2. Germline V gene sequence: CDR1 SGHDT, CDR2 YYEEEE. The CDR3 loop spans 14 amino acids. V lost 5 bases, J lost 4 bases, and 6 bases stayed unmatched. The CDR3 coding sequence is TGTGCCAGCAGTTCTATAGCGGGAGGATACGAGCAGTACTTC. Amino acid sequence: CASSSIAGGYEQYF.

The chain recombines TRBV14 with TRBJ1-1, with TRBD1 identical over 7 bases. Germline V gene lookup returns CDR1 SGHDN and CDR2 FVKESK. Trimming removed 5 bases from V and 1 base from J; junction bases left unmatched: 1. The CDR3 runs to 13 residues. The CDR3 sequence: CASSGTANTEAFF. In nucleotides, the CDR3 is TGTGCCAGCAGCGGGACAGCGAACACTGAAGCTTTCTTT.

The V and J genes are TRBV4-2 and TRBJ2-3; 11 bases map to TRBD2. Per germline, CDR1 LGHNA and CDR2 YNFKEQ. After removal of 0 bases from V and 6 bases from J, the junction contained 2 bases not matched to a gene. The length of the CDR3 is 15 residues. CDR3 bases: TGTGCCAGCAGCCAAGACCGGACTAGCGGGGATACGCAGTATTTT. Translation gives CASSQDRTSGDTQYF.

The CDR3 loop reads CASRIRDRGNYGYTF. The CDR3 bases are TGCGCCAGCAGAATCCGGGACAGGGGTAACTATGGCTACACCTTC. This rearrangement joins TRBV5-1 to TRBJ1-2; 10 bases are shared with TRBD1. There are 15 residues in the CDR3. With V trimmed by 5 bases and J by 1 base, 5 bases remained unmatched. The germline CDR1 and CDR2 sequences are SGHRS and YFSETQ.

The gene calls are TRBV5-4 and TRBJ2-5; 12 nucleotides align to TRBD1. Per germline, CDR1 SGHNT and CDR2 YYREEE (reference sequence). The CDR3 is 15 residues long. V was pared by 4 bases and J by 5 bases, with 6 bases of the junction left unmatched. The CDR3, as DNA: TGTGCCAGCAGCCTGGGGGACAGGGGGCCGGAGACCCAGTACTTC. Translated: CASSLGDRGPETQYF.